Described below is a single T cell receptor beta chain sequence and its context. This sample is part of a study of blood T cell repertoires in COVID-19. This CDR3 has 16 amino acids. CDR1 and CDR2 from the germline V gene are SQVTM and ANQGSEA. V lost 4 bases and J 3 bases, leaving 19 bases between the germline ends. Cohort placement rested on clinical history that participants reported themselves. The protocol was immunoSEQ multiplex PCR, while the TCRdb copy is restricted to in-frame clones and leaves out a portion. This table has approximately 190,000 clones, roughly 84% appearing once. The chain carries TRBV29-1 and TRBJ2-1; D is possibly TRBD1 (5 bases). The sample consisted of PBMCs or T cells enriched from blood (not recorded which). This clonotype originated in a woman in her 30s who had been exposed to COVID-19. The DNA of the CDR3 is TGCAGCGTTGGAAAAGGGGCCACCCTATACTACAATGAGCAGTTCTTC. It codes for CSVGKGATLYYNEQFF.